In its sample, the clone carrying this T cell receptor beta chain was seen a few times. A single heparinised draw of approximately 100 mL on average was taken per donor. It was via CD45RO/CCR7/CD25/CD127/CD95/CD27 that CD4+ naive, central memory, regulatory and stem cell-like memory cells were sorted. Each sorted fraction was over 95% pure. The J segment lost 7 bases and the V segment lost 5 bases, leaving 5 bases of the junction unmatched. CDR1 MNHEY and CDR2 SVGAGI come from the germline V gene. CDR3 length: 14 amino acids. The source of the sample is a study of beta chain features in type 1 diabetes. Every isolated RNA sample was fully reverse transcribed, so sequencing captured expressed TCRB transcripts. Method: immunoSEQ multiplex PCR; TCRdb's copy keeps in-frame clones and lacks some. The sample yields 150,000 to 200,000 clones, approximately 13% seen once.

The receptor was derived from a woman aged 18-29 years in good health. The chain links TRBV6-5 to TRBJ1-4, with 9 nucleotides matching TRBD1. Sequencing was performed on central memory CD4+ T cells from blood. The CDR3 here is CASSGGQGVEKLFF. CDR3 nucleotide sequence: TGTGCCAGCAGTGGGGGACAGGGCGTTGAAAAACTGTTTTTT.